The present entry profiles one T cell receptor beta chain with its context. As handled by the study authors: Estimation of nucleated cell counts relied on the amplification of reference gene primers. Using immunoSEQ multiplex PCR, the repertoire was profiled, and TCRdb retains in-frame clones only, with some absent. V and J calls and clone size are those listed in that table; D and trimming were worked out from the DNA. The table records about 380,000 clones, less than 85% of them present only once. The sample originates from a study of blood T cell repertoires in COVID-19. Background on the study: The United States, Italy and Spain supplied acute and convalescent COVID-19 samples. T cells, B-cell-depleted T cells, or PBMCs provided the cDNA or gDNA that served as material.

The length of the CDR3 is 17 residues. Germline CDR1 MDHEN, CDR2 SYDVKM. Losses at the gene ends were 5 bases for V and 7 bases for J; bases not matched to a gene: 16. The rearrangement links TRBV28 to TRBJ2-3, with TRBD1 matching over 9 bases. The sample was peripheral blood. The source is a woman between 18 and 30 years old with acute or convalescent COVID-19. This chain's CDR3 is CASSPYVGTGYGYTQYF. In DNA form, the CDR3 reads TGTGCCAGCAGTCCCTATGTCGGGACAGGGTATGGGTATACGCAGTATTTT.